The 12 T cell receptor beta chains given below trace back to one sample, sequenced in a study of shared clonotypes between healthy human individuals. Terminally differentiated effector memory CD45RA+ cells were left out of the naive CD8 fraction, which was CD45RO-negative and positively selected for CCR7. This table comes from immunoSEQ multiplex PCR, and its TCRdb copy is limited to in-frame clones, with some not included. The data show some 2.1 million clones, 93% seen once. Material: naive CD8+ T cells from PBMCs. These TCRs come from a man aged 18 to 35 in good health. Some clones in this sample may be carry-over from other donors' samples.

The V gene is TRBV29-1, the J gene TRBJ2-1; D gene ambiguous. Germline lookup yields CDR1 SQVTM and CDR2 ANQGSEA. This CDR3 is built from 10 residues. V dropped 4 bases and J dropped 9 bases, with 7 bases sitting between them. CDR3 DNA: TGCAGCGTTGCAAGCCCTGAGCAGTTCTTC. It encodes CSVASPEQFF.

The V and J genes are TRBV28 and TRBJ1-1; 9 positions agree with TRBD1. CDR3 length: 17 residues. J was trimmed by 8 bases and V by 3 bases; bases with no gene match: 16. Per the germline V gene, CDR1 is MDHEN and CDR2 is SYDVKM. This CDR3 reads CASSFTRGLPGTGEAFF. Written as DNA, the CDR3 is TGTGCCAGCAGTTTTACGAGGGGTCTACCCGGGACAGGGGAAGCTTTCTTT. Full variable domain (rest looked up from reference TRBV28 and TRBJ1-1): DVKVTQSSRYLVKRTGEKVFLECVQDMDHENMFWYRQDPGLGLRLIYFSYDVKMKEKGDIPEGYSVSREKKERFSLILESASTNQTSMYLCASSFTRGLPGTGEAFFGQGTRLTVV.

The CDR3, as DNA: TGTGCCAGCAGTTTGGTCCTAGTTGGTAGCACAGATACGCAGTATTTT. This gives the protein CASSLVLVGSTDTQYF. The chain is built from TRBV28 and TRBJ2-3, with D uncertain. V shed 3 bases and J shed 0 bases, with 13 bases lying between them. The CDR3 length is 16 residues. Germline V gene sequence: CDR1 MDHEN, CDR2 SYDVKM.

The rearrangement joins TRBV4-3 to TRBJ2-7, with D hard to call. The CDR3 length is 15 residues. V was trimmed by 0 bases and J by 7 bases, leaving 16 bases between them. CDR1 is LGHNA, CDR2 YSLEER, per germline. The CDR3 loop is CASSQDSGRLGEQYF. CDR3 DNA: TGCGCCAGCAGCCAAGATAGTGGCAGGCTAGGGGAGCAGTACTTC.

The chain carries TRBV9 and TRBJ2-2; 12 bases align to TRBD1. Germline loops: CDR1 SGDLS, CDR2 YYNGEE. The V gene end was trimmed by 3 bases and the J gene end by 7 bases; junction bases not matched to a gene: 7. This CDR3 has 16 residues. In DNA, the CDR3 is TGTGCCAGCAGCGACTCCGGGACAGGGGGCTTCGGGGAGCTGTTTTTT. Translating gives CASSDSGTGGFGELFF.

Here the CDR3 reads CASSLGRSTNEKLFF. The CDR3, as DNA: TGTGCCAGCAGTTTAGGGAGATCTACTAATGAAAAACTGTTTTTT. V and J are TRBV6-5 and TRBJ1-4; D is unresolved. CDR3 length: 15 amino acids. Trimming removed 4 bases from V and 2 bases from J, with 11 bases in between. Germline V gene sequence: CDR1 MNHEY, CDR2 SVGAGI.

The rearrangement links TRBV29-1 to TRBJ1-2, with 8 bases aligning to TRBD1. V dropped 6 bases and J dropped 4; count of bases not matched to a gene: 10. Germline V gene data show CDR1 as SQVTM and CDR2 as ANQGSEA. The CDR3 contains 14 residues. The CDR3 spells CSVDDRGVGYGYTF. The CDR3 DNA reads TGCAGCGTCGATGACAGGGGAGTTGGCTATGGCTACACCTTC.

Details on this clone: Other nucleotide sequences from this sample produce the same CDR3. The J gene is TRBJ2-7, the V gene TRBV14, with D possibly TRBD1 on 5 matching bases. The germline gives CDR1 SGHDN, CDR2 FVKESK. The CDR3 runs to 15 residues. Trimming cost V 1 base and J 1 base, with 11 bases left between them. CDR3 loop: CASSQGRGRSYEQYF. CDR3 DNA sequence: TGTGCCAGCAGCCAAGGAAGGGGAAGGTCCTACGAGCAGTACTTC.

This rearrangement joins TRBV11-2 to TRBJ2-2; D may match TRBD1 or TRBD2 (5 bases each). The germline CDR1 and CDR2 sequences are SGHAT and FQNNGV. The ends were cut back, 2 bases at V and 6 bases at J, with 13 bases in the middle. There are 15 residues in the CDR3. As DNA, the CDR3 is TGTGCCAGCAGCTTAACTCTAGGGGACCCCGGGGAGCTGTTTTTT. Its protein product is CASSLTLGDPGELFF.

This CDR3 reads CASSMFAGGAIEQYF. In nucleotides, the CDR3 is TGTGCCAGTAGTATGTTCGCGGGAGGGGCGATCGAGCAGTACTTC. V usage is TRBV19 and J usage is TRBJ2-7; TRBD2 matches at 9 bases. Germline V gene sequence: CDR1 LNHDA, CDR2 SQIVND (reference sequence). J lost 6 bases, V lost 3 bases, and 9 bases had no gene match. The CDR3 runs to 15 residues.

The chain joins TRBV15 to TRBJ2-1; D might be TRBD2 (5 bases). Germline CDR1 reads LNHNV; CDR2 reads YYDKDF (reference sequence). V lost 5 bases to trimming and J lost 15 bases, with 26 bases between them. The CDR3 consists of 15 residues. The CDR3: CATSPGRSLSEGRFF. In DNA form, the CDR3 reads TGTGCCACCAGCCCGGGCCGAAGCCTTTCTGAGGGTCGGTTCTTC.

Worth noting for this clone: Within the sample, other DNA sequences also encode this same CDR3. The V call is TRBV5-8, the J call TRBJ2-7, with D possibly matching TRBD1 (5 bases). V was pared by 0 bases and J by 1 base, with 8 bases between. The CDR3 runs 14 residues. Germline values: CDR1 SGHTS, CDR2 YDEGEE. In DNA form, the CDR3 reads TGTGCCAGCAGCTTGGGCCAGGGTTCCTACGAGCAGTACTTC. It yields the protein CASSLGQGSYEQYF.